The 21 T cell receptor beta chains reported below all come from one sample, sequenced in a study of PD-L1 blockade in urothelial cancer. Using immunoSEQ multiplex PCR, the repertoire was profiled, and TCRdb retains in-frame clones only, with some absent. The profile shows around 20,000 clones, 88% of them singletons. This specimen consisted of PBMCs, obtained around atezolizumab (anti-PD-L1) treatment. These receptors were taken from a man aged 50 to 59 with urothelial cancer.

J is TRBJ2-7 and V is TRBV7-9, with 8 nucleotides matching TRBD2. Germline V gives CDR1 SEHNR, CDR2 FQNEAQ (reference sequence). V lost 5 bases, J lost 9 bases, and 6 bases stayed unmatched. The CDR3 runs 12 residues. As DNA, the CDR3 is TGTGCCAGCAGCCCTAGGACTAGCTCGCAGTACTTC. Its translation: CASSPRTSSQYF.

In DNA, the CDR3 is TGCGCCAGCAGCTCAGACAGGGTATTCGGGGAGCTGTTTTTT. This translates into CASSSDRVFGELFF. This chain uses TRBV5-1 with TRBJ2-2, with 7 bases lining up with TRBD1. Germline V lookup: CDR1 SGHRS, CDR2 YFSETQ. V gave up 3 bases and J gave up 7 bases; unmatched junction bases: 6. The CDR3 sequence is 14 residues long.

V and J are TRBV30 and TRBJ2-6; D is perhaps TRBD1 (6 bases). Trimming removed 4 bases from V and 0 bases from J, with 13 bases in between. Germline V gene sequence: CDR1 GTSNPN, CDR2 SVGIG (reference sequence). There are 16 residues in the CDR3. This CDR3 is CAWNRVPSSGANVLTF. The CDR3 nucleotides read TGTGCCTGGAACAGGGTCCCTAGCTCTGGGGCCAACGTCCTGACTTTC. The whole variable domain, remainder taken from reference TRBV30 and TRBJ2-6, is SQTIHQWPATLVQPVGSPLSLECTVEGTSNPNLYWYRQAAGRGLQLLFYSVGIGQISSEVPQNLSASRPQDRQFILSSKKLLLSDSGFYLCAWNRVPSSGANVLTFGAGSRLTVL.

A single count supports this clone. The chain couples TRBV9 to TRBJ2-3; D may be TRBD2 (7 bases). Germline CDR1 and CDR2: SGDLS and YYNGEE. This CDR3 contains 17 residues. V gave up 4 bases and J gave up 5 bases, with 23 bases separating them. CDR3 nucleotide sequence: TGTGCCAGCAGCCCCGTGGGGGGGCCTCCTCAGATAGATACGCAGTATTTT. Protein sequence: CASSPVGGPPQIDTQYF.

The J gene is TRBJ1-1, the V gene TRBV19; 8 positions agree with TRBD1. The CDR3 sequence is 15 residues long. Losses at the gene ends were 4 bases for V and 1 base for J; bases not matched to a gene: 5. Germline V gene data show CDR1 as LNHDA and CDR2 as SQIVND (reference sequence). Written as DNA, the CDR3 is TGTGCCAGTAGTAACGGACAGGGAAGGAACACTGAAGCTTTCTTT. Its translation: CASSNGQGRNTEAFF.

This chain links TRBV19 with TRBJ1-6; 10 bases match TRBD1. The CDR3 sequence is 17 residues long. Germline assignment: CDR1 LNHDA and CDR2 SQIVND (reference sequence). Trimming removed 0 bases from V and 7 bases from J; junction bases left unmatched: 6. The chain's CDR3 is CASSIDLGTGDNSPLHF. The CDR3, as DNA: TGTGCCAGTAGTATAGATCTGGGGACAGGGGACAATTCACCCCTCCACTTT.

The genes are TRBV7-6 and TRBJ2-5; tentative D call: TRBD2 (7 bases). Trimming took 4 bases from V and 5 from J, leaving 11 bases between them. Per the germline V gene, CDR1 is SGHVS and CDR2 is FNYEAQ. The CDR3 covers 13 residues. The DNA for the CDR3 is TGTGCCAGCAGCTCGGGGGGCTGGGAGACCCAGTACTTC. This codes for CASSSGGWETQYF.

The chain uses TRBV7-9 and TRBJ1-4; 7 positions match TRBD1. V lost 2 bases, J lost 8 bases, and 5 bases stayed unmatched. This CDR3 has 14 residues. CDR1 is SEHNR and CDR2 is FQNEAQ in the germline V gene (reference sequence). The CDR3 protein is CASSLWQGEEKLFF. The CDR3 DNA sequence: TGTGCCAGCAGCTTATGGCAGGGGGAGGAAAAACTGTTTTTT.

The V gene is TRBV19, the J gene TRBJ1-2; 7 nucleotides agree with TRBD1. The ends lost 4 bases at V and 2 bases at J; junction bases unmatched: 7. The CDR3 runs 15 residues. The germline gives CDR1 LNHDA, CDR2 SQIVND (reference sequence). The CDR3 bases are TGTGCCAGTAGTAGTGAGACAGGGCCGAACTATGGCTACACCTTC. It is translated as CASSSETGPNYGYTF. Supplemented by reference TRBV19 and TRBJ1-2, the full variable domain reads DGGITQSPKYLFRKEGQNVTLSCEQNLNHDAMYWYRQDPGQGLRLIYYSQIVNDFQKGDIAEGYSVSREKKESFPLTVTSAQKNPTAFYLCASSSETGPNYGYTFGSGTRLTVV.

The chain recombines TRBV19 with TRBJ1-1; TRBD1 matches at 8 bases. The CDR3 is made up of 16 amino acids. V lost 3 bases, J lost 1 base, and 7 bases stayed unmatched. The V gene's germline CDR1 is LNHDA and CDR2 SQIVND (reference sequence). CDR3 loop: CASSIFGTGGNTEAFF. CDR3 nucleotides: TGTGCCAGTAGTATCTTTGGAACAGGGGGGAACACTGAAGCTTTCTTT.

This rearrangement joins TRBV6-1 to TRBJ2-5, with 7 bases lining up with TRBD1. The CDR3 sequence is 13 residues long. V shed 7 bases, J shed 2 bases, and the junction held 4 bases outside the gene matches. CDR1 is MNHNS, CDR2 SASEGT, per germline. As DNA, the CDR3 is TGTGCCAGCACCCGGGACAGACAAGAGACCCAGTACTTC. Translated: CASTRDRQETQYF.

This clone has only one observation. The genes are TRBV28 and TRBJ2-2; tentatively, D is TRBD2 (5 bases). Germline CDR1 is MDHEN and CDR2 is SYDVKM. The V gene lost 5 bases and the J gene lost 6 bases, with 10 bases spanning the gap. The CDR3 is made up of 13 amino acids. CDR3 sequence (DNA): TGTGCCAGCAGTACTAGACCGGCCGGGGAGCTGTTTTTT. Translation gives CASSTRPAGELFF.

A few counts support this clone. The chain is built from TRBV2 and TRBJ2-7; 9 bases match TRBD2. Germline V lookup: CDR1 SNHLY, CDR2 FYNNEI. V lost 10 bases, J lost 7 bases, and 17 bases stayed unmatched. The CDR3 extends over 15 amino acids. In nucleotides, the CDR3 is TGTGCCATCCCCGGCGACCCTAGCGGGATGGGGGAGCAGTACTTC. It yields the protein CAIPGDPSGMGEQYF.

This chain uses TRBV7-2 with TRBJ2-7, with TRBD2 matching 7 bases. J was trimmed by 2 bases and V by 5 bases; bases with no gene match: 9. Germline assignment: CDR1 SGHTA and CDR2 FQGNSA. This CDR3 has 15 amino acids. CDR3 bases: TGTGCCAGCAGCAAAAAGCGGGGAGGAACCTACGAGCAGTACTTC. It yields the protein CASSKKRGGTYEQYF. Full variable domain (missing parts from reference TRBV7-2 and TRBJ2-7): GAGVSQSPSNKVTEKGKDVELRCDPISGHTALYWYRQSLGQGLEFLIYFQGNSAPDKSGLPSDRFSAERTGGSVSTLTIQRTQQEDSAVYLCASSKKRGGTYEQYFGPGTRLTVT.

This clone appeared a few times. This chain links TRBV19 with TRBJ2-2, with D tentatively TRBD2 (6 bases). Germline V gene sequence: CDR1 LNHDA, CDR2 SQIVND (reference sequence). The CDR3 runs to 15 residues. V lost 2 bases, J lost 6 bases, and 13 bases lay in between. The CDR3 nucleotides read TGTGCCAGTAGTATACGGTCGGGAGTCCCCGGGGAGCTGTTTTTT. It specifies CASSIRSGVPGELFF.

The rearrangement uses TRBV10-3 and TRBJ2-6; tentatively, D is TRBD2 (5 bases). This CDR3 region has 17 residues. V lost 7 bases and J lost 0, with 16 bases in between. CDR1 and CDR2 (germline): ENHRY, SYGVKD. The CDR3 sequence: CAITLTTNRSGANVLTF. DNA of the CDR3: TGTGCCATCACCCTGACTACCAACCGCTCTGGGGCCAACGTCCTGACTTTC.

This chain joins TRBV12-2 and TRBJ2-5; the D segment call TRBD1 is taken from the table without a DNA check. TRBV12-2 corresponds to a pseudogene. The CDR3 has 14 amino acids. The CDR3 reads CASRLFRGPETQYF. The CDR3 nucleotides are TGTGCAAGTCGCCTCTTCAGGGGGCCGGAGACCCAGTACTTC.

V gene TRBV2 combines with J gene TRBJ2-7; D is perhaps TRBD2 (6 bases). V was pared by 4 bases and J by 0 bases, with 16 bases between. Germline-derived CDR1 and CDR2 are SNHLY and FYNNEI. The CDR3 sequence is 16 residues long. CDR3 nucleotides: TGTGCCAGCAGTGGACGGCGAGCGGGTCTCTCCTACGAGCAGTACTTC. It encodes CASSGRRAGLSYEQYF.

The chain carries TRBV7-3 and TRBJ1-6; D unresolved. The CDR3 is 15 residues long. Germline loops: CDR1 SGHTA, CDR2 FQGTGA. Trimming pared 5 bases from V and 3 bases from J, leaving 11 bases between. CDR3 nucleotides: TGTGCCAGCAGCGATACACAGTTCTATAATTCACCCCTCCACTTT. It encodes CASSDTQFYNSPLHF.

This clone was detected only a few times. J is TRBJ1-2 and V is TRBV30; D unresolved. Germline V gene lookup returns CDR1 GTSNPN and CDR2 SVGIG (reference sequence). The V gene lost 2 bases and the J gene lost 4 bases, with 17 bases spanning the gap. The length of the CDR3 is 15 residues. The CDR3 region is CAWSSEWARGYGYTF. The CDR3 nucleotides read TGTGCCTGGAGTTCGGAGTGGGCCCGGGGCTATGGCTACACCTTC.

CDR3 DNA sequence: TGTGCCAGCAGTTACTCGAGGCTAGTTGAGGTTTACGAGCAGTACTTC. Protein sequence: CASSYSRLVEVYEQYF. This chain connects TRBV6-5 to TRBJ2-7; D gene unclear. V lost 0 bases and J 4 bases, leaving 16 bases between the germline ends. Per germline, CDR1 MNHEY and CDR2 SVGAGI. This CDR3 is 16 amino acids long.